This T cell receptor (beta chain) was found in a study of OX40 agonist ivuxolimab in advanced cancers. Whole-study context: Patients were infused with ivuxolimab every 2 weeks at 0.01 to 10 mg/kg.

Trimming shortened V by 1 base and J by 1 base, and 7 bases separated the two germline ends. Per the germline V gene, CDR1 is LNHDA and CDR2 is SQIVND (reference sequence). This CDR3 has 14 amino acids. The assay was immunoSEQ multiplex PCR, and TCRdb's table has in-frame clones only and misses some. Altogether just under 65,000 clones are present, approximately 84% being singletons, with the ten largest covering more than 8%. The V gene is TRBV19, the J gene TRBJ1-1; a weak D match, TRBD1 (6 bases). The clonotype originates from an adult with an advanced solid tumor such as melanoma, head and neck, liver or kidney cancer. The sample here was CD4+ or CD8+ T cells sorted from blood, taken in a trial of the OX40 agonist ivuxolimab. This CDR3 reads CASSIGGPNTEAFF. CDR3 DNA: TGTGCCAGTAGTATAGGGGGGCCGAACACTGAAGCTTTCTTT.